A selection of T cell receptor beta chains follows, all from one sample in a study of breast tumors, draining lymph nodes, adjacent tissues. From the multiplex PCR reads, TCRdb called clonotypes with MiXCR, one entry per CDR3 protein. Of about 180,000 distinct CDR3 sequences listed, 25% to 40% are singletons. The sequencing sample was made of axillary lymph node tissue. The source is a female donor with breast cancer. Some clones in this sample may be carry-over from other donors' samples. The CDR3 runs from the conserved cysteine through the conserved F or W. D genes are given only for firm matches. Clone size is stated in some rows and not others, as once, few, many or a class when expanded.

>TRBJ2-5|NA|TRBV7-2|NA
TGTGCCAGCAGCTTAAAACCCGCAGCTAGCAATCAGCCCCAGTACTTC
CASSLKPAASNQPQYF
>TRBJ1-1|once|TRBV7-9|NA
TGTGCCAGCAGGACGGGCTGGGGGGGGAATGAAGCTTTCTTT
CASRTGWGGNEAFF
>TRBJ1-2|NA|TRBV27|NA
TGTGCCAGCAGTCCCGGACTGTACCGGCTCACCTTC
CASSPGLYRLTF
>TRBJ2-1|many|TRBV6-1|TRBD2
TGTGCCGGCAGACCGGGACTAGGATACAATGAGCAGTTCTTC
CAGRPGLGYNEQFF
>TRBJ1-1|once|TRBV4-2|NA
TGTGCCAGCAGCCAAGAGAACAATGAAGCTTTCTTT
CASSQENNEAFF
>TRBJ1-3|NA|TRBV19|NA
TGTGCCAGTAGTACCTCCCGGGCTGGAGACACCATATATTTT
CASSTSRAGDTIYF
>TRBJ2-7|many|TRBV7-2|NA
TGTGCCAGCAGCTTAATGGGACGGTCCGGCTACGAGCAGTACTTC
CASSLMGRSGYEQYF
>TRBJ2-7|many|TRBV6-5|NA
TGTGCCAGCAGCCCCGGGGACTACGAGCAGTACTTC
CASSPGDYEQYF
>TRBJ1-1|NA|TRBV19|NA
TGTGCCAGTAGTATAAATAGGATCACTGAAGCTTTCTTT
CASSINRITEAFF
>TRBJ2-7|many|TRBV7-3|TRBD1
TGTGCCAGCAGTACCACAGGGGGCGGCTACGAGCAGTACTTC
CASSTTGGGYEQYF
>TRBJ2-7|many|TRBV13|NA
TGTGCCAGCAGCTTAGCTGTTGGGGGGATCTACGAGCAGTACTTC
CASSLAVGGIYEQYF
>TRBJ2-6|NA|TRBV2|NA
TGTGCCAGCAAGACAGGGAGGTCTGGGGCCAACGTCCTGACTTTC
CASKTGRSGANVLTF
>TRBJ1-1|few|TRBV7-2|NA
TGTGCTTCAATGCCTCGGATGAACACTGAAGCTTTCTTT
CASMPRMNTEAFF